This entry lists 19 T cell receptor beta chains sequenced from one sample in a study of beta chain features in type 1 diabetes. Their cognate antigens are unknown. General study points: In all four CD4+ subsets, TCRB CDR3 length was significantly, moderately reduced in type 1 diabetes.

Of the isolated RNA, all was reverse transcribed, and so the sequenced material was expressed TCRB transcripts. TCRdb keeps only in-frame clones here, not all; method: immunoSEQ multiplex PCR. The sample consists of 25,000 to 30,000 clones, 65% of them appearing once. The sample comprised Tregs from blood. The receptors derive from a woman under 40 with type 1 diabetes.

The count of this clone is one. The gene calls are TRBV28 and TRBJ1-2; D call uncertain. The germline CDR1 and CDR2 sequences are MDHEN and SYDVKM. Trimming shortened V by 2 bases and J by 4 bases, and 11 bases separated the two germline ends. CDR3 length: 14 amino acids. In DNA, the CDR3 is TGTGCCAGCAGTTTAGCCCCAGGCTCCTATGGCTACACCTTC. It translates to CASSLAPGSYGYTF.

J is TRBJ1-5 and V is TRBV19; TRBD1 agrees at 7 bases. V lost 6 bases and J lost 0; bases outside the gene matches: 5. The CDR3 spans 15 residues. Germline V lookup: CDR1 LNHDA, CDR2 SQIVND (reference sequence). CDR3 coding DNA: TGTGCCAGTAGCCCGACAGGGAATAGCAATCAGCCCCAGCATTTT. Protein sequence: CASSPTGNSNQPQHF.

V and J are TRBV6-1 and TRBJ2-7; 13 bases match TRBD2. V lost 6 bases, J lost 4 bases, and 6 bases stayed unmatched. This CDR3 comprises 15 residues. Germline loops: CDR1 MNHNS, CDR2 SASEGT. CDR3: CASRSGLAGVYEQYF. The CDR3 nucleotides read TGTGCCAGCAGGTCCGGACTAGCGGGAGTATACGAGCAGTACTTC.

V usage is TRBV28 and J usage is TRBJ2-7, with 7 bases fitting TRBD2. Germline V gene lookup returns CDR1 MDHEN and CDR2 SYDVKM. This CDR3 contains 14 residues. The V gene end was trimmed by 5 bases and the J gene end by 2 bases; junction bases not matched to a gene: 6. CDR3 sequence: CASSLTGGTYEQYF. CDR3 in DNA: TGTGCCAGCAGTCTAACGGGAGGTACCTACGAGCAGTACTTC.

The CDR3 nucleotides read TGTGCCAGCAGCTTGAAAATATACTCAGGGGAGTGGAACACTGAAGCTTTCTTT. Translating gives CASSLKIYSGEWNTEAFF. V and J are TRBV5-4 and TRBJ1-1, with a weak D call TRBD1 (6 bases). The CDR3 has 18 residues. V lost 1 base and J 1 base, leaving 20 bases between the germline ends. The germline CDR1 and CDR2 sequences are SGHNT and YYREEE (reference sequence).

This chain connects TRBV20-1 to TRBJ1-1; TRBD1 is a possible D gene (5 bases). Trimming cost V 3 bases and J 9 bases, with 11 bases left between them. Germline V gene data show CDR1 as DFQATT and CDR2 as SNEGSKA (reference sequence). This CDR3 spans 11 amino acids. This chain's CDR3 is CSARRQGKAFF. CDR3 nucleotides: TGCAGTGCTAGGCGGCAGGGAAAAGCTTTCTTT.

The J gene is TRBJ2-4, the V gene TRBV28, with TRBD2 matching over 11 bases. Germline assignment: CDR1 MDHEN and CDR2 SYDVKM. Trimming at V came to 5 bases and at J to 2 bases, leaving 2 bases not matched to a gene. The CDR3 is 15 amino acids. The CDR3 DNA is TGTGCCAGCAGTCAGACTAGCGGGACCAAAAACATTCAGTACTTC. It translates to CASSQTSGTKNIQYF. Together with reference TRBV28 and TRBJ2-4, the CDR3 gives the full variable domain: DVKVTQSSRYLVKRTGEKVFLECVQDMDHENMFWYRQDPGLGLRLIYFSYDVKMKEKGDIPEGYSVSREKKERFSLILESASTNQTSMYLCASSQTSGTKNIQYFGAGTRLSVL.

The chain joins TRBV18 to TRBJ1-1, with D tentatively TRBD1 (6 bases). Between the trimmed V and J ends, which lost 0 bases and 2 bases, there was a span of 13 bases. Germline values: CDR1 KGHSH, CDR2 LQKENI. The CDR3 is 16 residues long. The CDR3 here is CASSPPPDRPNTEAFF. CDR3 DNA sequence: TGTGCCAGCTCACCACCTCCCGACAGGCCCAACACTGAAGCTTTCTTT.

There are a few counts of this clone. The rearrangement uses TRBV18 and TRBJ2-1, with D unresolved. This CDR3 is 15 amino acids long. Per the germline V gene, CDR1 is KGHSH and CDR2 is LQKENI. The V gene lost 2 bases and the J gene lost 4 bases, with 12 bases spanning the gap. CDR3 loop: CASSPREDWYNEQFF. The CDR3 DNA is TGTGCCAGCTCACCAAGAGAAGACTGGTACAATGAGCAGTTCTTC.

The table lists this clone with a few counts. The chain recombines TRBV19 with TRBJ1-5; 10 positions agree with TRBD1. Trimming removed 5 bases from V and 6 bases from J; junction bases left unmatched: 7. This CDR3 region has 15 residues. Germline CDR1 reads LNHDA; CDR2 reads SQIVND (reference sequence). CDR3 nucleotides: TGTGCCAGTAGTCGACAGGGGGCACAAAGTCAGCCCCAGCATTTT. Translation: CASSRQGAQSQPQHF.

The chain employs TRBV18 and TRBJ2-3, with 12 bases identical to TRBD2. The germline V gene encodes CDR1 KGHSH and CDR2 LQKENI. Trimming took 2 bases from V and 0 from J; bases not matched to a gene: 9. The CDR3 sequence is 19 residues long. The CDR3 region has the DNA TGTGCCAGCTCACCATCAGAGTTTGGACTAGCGGGGAGCACAGATACGCAGTATTTT. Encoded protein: CASSPSEFGLAGSTDTQYF.

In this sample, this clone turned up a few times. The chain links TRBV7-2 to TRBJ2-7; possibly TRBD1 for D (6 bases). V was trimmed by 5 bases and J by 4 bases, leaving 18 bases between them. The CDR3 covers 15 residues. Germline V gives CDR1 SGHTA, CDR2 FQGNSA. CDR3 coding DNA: TGTGCCAGCAGCCGATCCTTATACAGGGAATACGAGCAGTACTTC. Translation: CASSRSLYREYEQYF.

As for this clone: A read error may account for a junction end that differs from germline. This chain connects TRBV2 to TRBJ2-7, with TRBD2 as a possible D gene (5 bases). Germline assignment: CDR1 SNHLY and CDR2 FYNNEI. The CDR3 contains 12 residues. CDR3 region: CASSDSPLFKRF. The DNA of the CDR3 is TGTGCCAGCAGTGATTCCCCTCTTTTTAAGCGGTTC. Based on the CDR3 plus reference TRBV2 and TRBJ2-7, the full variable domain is EPEVTQTPSHQVTQMGQEVILRCVPISNHLYFYWYRQILGQKVEFLVSFYNNEISEKSEIFDDQFSVERPDGSNFTLKIRSTKLEDSAMYFCASSDSPLFKRFGPGTRLTVT.

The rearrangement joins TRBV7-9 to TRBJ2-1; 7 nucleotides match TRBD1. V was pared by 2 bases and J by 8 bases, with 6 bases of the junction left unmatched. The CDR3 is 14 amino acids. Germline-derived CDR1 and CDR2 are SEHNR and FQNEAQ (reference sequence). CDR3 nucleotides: TGTGCCAGCAGCTTAATAGGGGGCCGGGATGAGCAGTTCTTC. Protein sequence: CASSLIGGRDEQFF.

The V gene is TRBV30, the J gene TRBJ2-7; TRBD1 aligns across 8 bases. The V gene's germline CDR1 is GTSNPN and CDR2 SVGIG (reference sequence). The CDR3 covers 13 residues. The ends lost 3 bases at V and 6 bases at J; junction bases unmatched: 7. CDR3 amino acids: CAWRGTGPPEQYF. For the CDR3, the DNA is TGTGCCTGGAGGGGGACAGGTCCCCCCGAGCAGTACTTC.

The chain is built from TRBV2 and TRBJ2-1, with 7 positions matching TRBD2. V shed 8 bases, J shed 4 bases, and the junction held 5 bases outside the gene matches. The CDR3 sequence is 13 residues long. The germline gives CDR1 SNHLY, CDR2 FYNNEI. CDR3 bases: TGTGCCAGCGGACTAGGCGGTTACAATGAGCAGTTCTTC. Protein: CASGLGGYNEQFF.

CDR3 region: CASTMGGNYGYTF. In nucleotides, the CDR3 is TGTGCCAGCACCATGGGGGGGAACTATGGCTACACCTTC. This chain joins TRBV6-1 and TRBJ1-2, with D perhaps TRBD1 (5 bases). The CDR3 has 13 residues. V lost 7 bases and J 2 bases, leaving 11 bases between the germline ends. CDR1 and CDR2 (germline): MNHNS, SASEGT.

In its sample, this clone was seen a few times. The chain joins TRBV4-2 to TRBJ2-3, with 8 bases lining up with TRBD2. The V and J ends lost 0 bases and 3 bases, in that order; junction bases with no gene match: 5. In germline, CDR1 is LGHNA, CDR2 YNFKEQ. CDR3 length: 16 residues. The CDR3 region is CASSQENSGNTDTQYF. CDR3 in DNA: TGTGCCAGCAGCCAAGAGAATAGCGGGAATACAGATACGCAGTATTTT.

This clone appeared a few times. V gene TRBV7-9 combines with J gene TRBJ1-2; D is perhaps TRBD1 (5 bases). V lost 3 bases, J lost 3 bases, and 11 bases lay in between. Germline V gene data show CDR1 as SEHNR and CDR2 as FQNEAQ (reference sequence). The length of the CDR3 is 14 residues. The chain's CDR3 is CASSFQGADYGYTF. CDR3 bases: TGTGCCAGCAGCTTTCAGGGCGCTGACTATGGCTACACCTTC.